This TCR beta chain was sequenced in a study of T cell responses to AZD1222 COVID-19 vaccine. Whole-study results and caveats: Females made up more of the donors, who were largely white British, and clonal diversity may have come out too low. Spike-specific TCR breadth and depth were elevated following two AZD1222 doses. Baseline seropositivity characterized only a handful of AZD1222 recipients. Repertoires in all cases were sampled only once the peak T cell response had passed.

Clones were read by immunoSEQ multiplex PCR, and TCRdb kept only the in-frame ones, dropping some. The data show some 100,000 clones, about 89% seen once. CDR1 MNHEY and CDR2 SMNVEV come from the germline V gene (reference sequence). V gave up 9 bases and J gave up 9 bases, with 15 bases separating them. The CDR3 totals 12 residues. Comments on this clone: Antigen: not known.

This TCR derives from an adult in good health. The starting material was peripheral blood, obtained on day 0 of AZD1222 vaccination. V and J are TRBV27 and TRBJ1-5; D remains unclear. The CDR3 DNA is TGTGCCAGTAGGACCGCCGGCAGGCCCCAGCATTTT. This gives the protein CASRTAGRPQHF.